The rows below give T cell receptor beta chains drawn from one sample of a study of graft-versus-host responses after intestinal transplantation. The assay was immunoSEQ multiplex PCR, and TCRdb's table has in-frame clones only and misses some. Of about 39,000 clones listed, 93% are singletons. These receptors have no known antigen. The sample consisted of unstimulated CD8+ T cells sorted from spleen or lymph node cells, taken before transplant. These receptors came from a human donor who was the organ donor for an intestinal transplant. Both conserved end residues are part of each CDR3. D genes are given only for firm matches. Clone size, where shown, is once, few, many, or a class for clones that have expanded.

J gene: TRBJ2-2
V gene: TRBV19
clone size: NA
D gene: NA
CDR3 protein: CASSGGAPNTGELFF
CDR3 DNA: TGTGCCAGTAGTGGAGGGGCTCCGAACACCGGGGAGCTGTTTTTT

J gene: TRBJ2-3
V gene: TRBV7-9
clone size: NA
D gene: TRBD2
CDR3 protein: CASSPTRGENADTQYF
CDR3 DNA: TGTGCCAGCAGCCCCACCCGGGGGGAGAACGCAGATACGCAGTATTTT

J gene: TRBJ2-7
V gene: TRBV4-1
clone size: NA
D gene: NA
CDR3 protein: CASSQGPRSSYEQYF
CDR3 DNA: TGCGCCAGCAGCCAAGGTCCCAGGTCCTCCTACGAGCAGTACTTC

J gene: TRBJ2-1
V gene: TRBV19
clone size: NA
D gene: TRBD1
CDR3 protein: CASSVGQGWGEQFF
CDR3 DNA: TGTGCCAGTAGTGTCGGACAGGGGTGGGGTGAGCAGTTCTTC

J gene: TRBJ1-5
V gene: TRBV5-6
clone size: NA
D gene: NA
CDR3 protein: CASSPGSGQPQHF
CDR3 DNA: TGTGCCAGCAGCCCAGGGTCTGGGCAGCCCCAGCATTTT

J gene: TRBJ2-1
V gene: TRBV7-2
clone size: NA
D gene: NA
CDR3 protein: CASSFLGGGAREQFF
CDR3 DNA: TGTGCCAGCAGCTTTTTAGGTGGGGGGGCTAGGGAGCAGTTCTTC

J gene: TRBJ2-3
V gene: TRBV19
clone size: once
D gene: TRBD2
CDR3 protein: CASGILAGGTDTQYF
CDR3 DNA: TGTGCCAGTGGTATCCTAGCGGGAGGCACAGATACGCAGTATTTT

J gene: TRBJ2-7
V gene: TRBV5-6
clone size: NA
D gene: NA
CDR3 protein: CASSLYDEQYF
CDR3 DNA: TGTGCCAGCAGCTTGTACGACGAGCAGTACTTC

J gene: TRBJ2-1
V gene: TRBV15
clone size: NA
D gene: NA
CDR3 protein: CATSRDLGTYNEQFF
CDR3 DNA: TGTGCCACCAGCAGAGATCTGGGTACCTACAATGAGCAGTTCTTC

J gene: TRBJ1-1
V gene: TRBV28
clone size: NA
D gene: TRBD1
CDR3 protein: CASSDRGLFGTEAFF
CDR3 DNA: TGTGCCAGCAGTGACAGGGGGCTGTTTGGCACTGAAGCTTTCTTT

J gene: TRBJ2-3
V gene: TRBV4-1
clone size: NA
D gene: TRBD2
CDR3 protein: CASSQVTRQVAGTDTQYF
CDR3 DNA: TGCGCCAGCAGCCAAGTAACCCGACAAGTAGCGGGGACAGATACGCAGTATTTT

J gene: TRBJ2-5
V gene: TRBV19
clone size: NA
D gene: TRBD2
CDR3 protein: CASQGLGSSGETQYF
CDR3 DNA: TGTGCCAGTCAAGGCCTCGGGAGTAGCGGGGAGACCCAGTACTTC

J gene: TRBJ2-1
V gene: TRBV19
clone size: NA
D gene: TRBD2
CDR3 protein: CASSIEGAGLYNEQFF
CDR3 DNA: TGTGCCAGTAGTATAGAAGGAGCGGGACTGTACAATGAGCAGTTCTTC

J gene: TRBJ2-2
V gene: TRBV7-9
clone size: NA
D gene: NA
CDR3 protein: CASSLIYSLRARETGELFF
CDR3 DNA: TGTGCCAGCAGCTTAATCTACAGTTTGAGAGCCAGGGAAACCGGGGAGCTGTTTTTT

J gene: TRBJ1-5
V gene: TRBV29-1
clone size: NA
D gene: NA
CDR3 protein: CSVEDRVGQPQHF
CDR3 DNA: TGCAGCGTTGAAGACAGGGTAGGACAGCCCCAGCATTTT

J gene: TRBJ2-3
V gene: TRBV27
clone size: NA
D gene: TRBD1
CDR3 protein: CASSLSQGATDTQYF
CDR3 DNA: TGTGCCAGCAGTTTATCACAGGGGGCCACAGATACGCAGTATTTT

J gene: TRBJ1-1
V gene: TRBV5-5
clone size: NA
D gene: NA
CDR3 protein: CASGGTEAFF
CDR3 DNA: TGTGCCAGCGGGGGGACTGAAGCTTTCTTT

J gene: TRBJ2-2
V gene: TRBV19
clone size: NA
D gene: NA
CDR3 protein: CASSISALSGPVGELFF
CDR3 DNA: TGTGCCAGTAGTATCTCGGCGCTGTCAGGGCCAGTCGGGGAGCTGTTTTTT

J gene: TRBJ2-2
V gene: TRBV28
clone size: few
D gene: NA
CDR3 protein: CASSLFGGGTGELFF
CDR3 DNA: TGTGCCAGCAGTTTATTTGGTGGGGGTACCGGGGAGCTGTTTTTT

J gene: TRBJ2-7
V gene: TRBV5-4
clone size: NA
D gene: TRBD1
CDR3 protein: CASSLTGGYEQYF
CDR3 DNA: TGTGCCAGCAGCTTGACAGGGGGCTACGAGCAGTACTTC

J gene: TRBJ2-7
V gene: TRBV28
clone size: NA
D gene: NA
CDR3 protein: CASFGPAADEQYF
CDR3 DNA: TGTGCCAGTTTCGGGCCAGCAGCGGACGAGCAGTACTTC

J gene: TRBJ1-4
V gene: TRBV2
clone size: NA
D gene: NA
CDR3 protein: CASSPADTRYEKLFF
CDR3 DNA: TGTGCCAGCAGTCCCGCGGACACTCGATACGAAAAACTGTTTTTT